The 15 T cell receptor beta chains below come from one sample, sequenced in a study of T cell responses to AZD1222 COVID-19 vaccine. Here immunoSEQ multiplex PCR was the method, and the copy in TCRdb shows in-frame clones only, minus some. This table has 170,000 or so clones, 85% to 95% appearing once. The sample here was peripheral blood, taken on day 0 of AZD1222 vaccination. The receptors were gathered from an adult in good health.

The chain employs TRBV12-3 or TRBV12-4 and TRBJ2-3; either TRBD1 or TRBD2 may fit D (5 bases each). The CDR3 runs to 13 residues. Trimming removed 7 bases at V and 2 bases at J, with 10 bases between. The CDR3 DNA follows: TGTGCCAGCACCACCGGGACCACAGATACGCAGTATTTT. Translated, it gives CASTTGTTDTQYF.

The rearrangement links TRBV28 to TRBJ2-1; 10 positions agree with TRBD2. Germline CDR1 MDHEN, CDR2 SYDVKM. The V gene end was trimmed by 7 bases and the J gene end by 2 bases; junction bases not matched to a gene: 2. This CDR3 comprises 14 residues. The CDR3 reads CASTSGGAYNEQFF. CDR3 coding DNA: TGTGCCAGCACGAGCGGGGGGGCCTACAATGAGCAGTTCTTC.

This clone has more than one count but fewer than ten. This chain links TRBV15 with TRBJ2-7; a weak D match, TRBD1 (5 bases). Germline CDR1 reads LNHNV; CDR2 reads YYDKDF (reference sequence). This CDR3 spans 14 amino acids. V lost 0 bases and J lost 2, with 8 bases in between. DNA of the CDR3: TGTGCCACCAGCAGAGACAGGGCGGCCTACGAGCAGTACTTC. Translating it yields CATSRDRAAYEQYF.

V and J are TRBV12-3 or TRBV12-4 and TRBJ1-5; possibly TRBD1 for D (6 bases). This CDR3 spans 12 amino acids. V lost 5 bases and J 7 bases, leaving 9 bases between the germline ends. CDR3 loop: CASSLDSQPQHF. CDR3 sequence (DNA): TGTGCCAGCAGTCTGGACAGCCAGCCCCAGCATTTT.

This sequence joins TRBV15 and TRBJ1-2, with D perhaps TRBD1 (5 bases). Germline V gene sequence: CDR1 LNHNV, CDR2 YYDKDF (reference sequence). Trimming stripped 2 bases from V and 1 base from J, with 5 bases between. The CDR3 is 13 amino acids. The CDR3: CATSRQGNYGYTF. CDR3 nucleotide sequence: TGTGCCACCAGCAGACAGGGTAACTATGGCTACACCTTC.

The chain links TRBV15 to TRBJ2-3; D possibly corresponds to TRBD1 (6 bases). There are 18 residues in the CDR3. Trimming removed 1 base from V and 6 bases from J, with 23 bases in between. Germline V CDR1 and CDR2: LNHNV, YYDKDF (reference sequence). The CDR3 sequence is CATSRGRRTDISQDTQYF. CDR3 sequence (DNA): TGTGCCACCAGCAGAGGTCGAAGGACAGACATTTCACAGGATACGCAGTATTTT.

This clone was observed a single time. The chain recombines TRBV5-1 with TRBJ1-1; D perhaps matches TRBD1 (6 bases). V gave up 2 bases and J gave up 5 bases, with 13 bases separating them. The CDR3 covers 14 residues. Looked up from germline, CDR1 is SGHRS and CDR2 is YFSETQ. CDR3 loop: CASSFGGVMTEAFF. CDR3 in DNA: TGCGCCAGCAGCTTTGGGGGCGTGATGACTGAAGCTTTCTTT.

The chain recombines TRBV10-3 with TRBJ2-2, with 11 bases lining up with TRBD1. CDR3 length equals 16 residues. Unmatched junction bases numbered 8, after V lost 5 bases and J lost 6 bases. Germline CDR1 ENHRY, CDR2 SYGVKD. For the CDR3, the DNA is TGTGCCATCAGTAGCCGGGACAGGGGGATGGCCGGGGAGCTGTTTTTT. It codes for CAISSRDRGMAGELFF.

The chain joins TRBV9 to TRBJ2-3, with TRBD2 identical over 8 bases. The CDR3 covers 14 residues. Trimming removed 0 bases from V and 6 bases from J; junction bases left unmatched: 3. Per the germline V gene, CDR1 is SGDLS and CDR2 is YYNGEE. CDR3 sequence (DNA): TGTGCCAGCAGCGTAGCAGCGGGGGCTGATACGCAGTATTTT. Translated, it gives CASSVAAGADTQYF. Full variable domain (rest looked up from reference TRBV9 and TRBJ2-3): DSGVTQTPKHLITATGQRVTLRCSPRSGDLSVYWYQQSLDQGLQFLIQYYNGEERAKGNILERFSAQQFPDLHSELNLSSLELGDSALYFCASSVAAGADTQYFGPGTRLTVL.

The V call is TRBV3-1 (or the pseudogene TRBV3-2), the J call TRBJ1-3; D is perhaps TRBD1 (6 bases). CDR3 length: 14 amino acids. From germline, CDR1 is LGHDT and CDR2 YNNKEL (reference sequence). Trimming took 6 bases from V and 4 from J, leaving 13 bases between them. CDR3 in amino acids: CASRGRGSGNTIYF. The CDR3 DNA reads TGTGCCAGCAGGGGCAGGGGCTCCGGAAACACCATATATTTT.

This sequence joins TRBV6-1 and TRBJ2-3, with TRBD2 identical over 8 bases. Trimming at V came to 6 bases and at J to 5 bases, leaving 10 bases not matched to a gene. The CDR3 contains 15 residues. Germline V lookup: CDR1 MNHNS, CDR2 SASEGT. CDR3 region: CASSLGLVQGDTQYF. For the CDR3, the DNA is TGTGCCAGCAGCCTGGGACTAGTTCAAGGAGATACGCAGTATTTT.

The CDR3 loop is CASSLGGTVSNEQFF. The CDR3 coding sequence is TGTGCCAGCAGCTTAGGGGGGACGGTCAGCAATGAGCAGTTCTTC. The rearrangement joins TRBV11-1 to TRBJ2-1, with D possibly called TRBD1 or TRBD2 (5 bases each). V shed 1 base and J shed 6 bases, with 13 bases lying between them. The CDR3 totals 15 residues. Germline-derived CDR1 and CDR2 are SGHAT and FQDESV (reference sequence).

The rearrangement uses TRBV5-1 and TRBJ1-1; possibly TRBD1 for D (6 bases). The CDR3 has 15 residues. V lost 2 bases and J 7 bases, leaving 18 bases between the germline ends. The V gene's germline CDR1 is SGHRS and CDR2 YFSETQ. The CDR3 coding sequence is TGCGCCAGCAGCTTTGGAGGGGGGCGCCCATATGAAGCTTTCTTT. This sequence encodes CASSFGGGRPYEAFF.

The DNA of the CDR3 is TGTGCCAGCAGTTATCCGCTAGCGGGGGGGCGGGACCAAGAGACCCAGTACTTC. Protein product: CASSYPLAGGRDQETQYF. The gene calls are TRBV28 and TRBJ2-5; 12 nucleotides align to TRBD2. The CDR3 extends over 18 amino acids. Germline values: CDR1 MDHEN, CDR2 SYDVKM. V was clipped by 4 bases and J by 0 bases; unmatched bases: 9.

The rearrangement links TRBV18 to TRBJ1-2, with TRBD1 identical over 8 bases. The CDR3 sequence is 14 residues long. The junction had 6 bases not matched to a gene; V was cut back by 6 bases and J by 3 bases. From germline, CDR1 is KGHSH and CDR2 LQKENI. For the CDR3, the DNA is TGTGCCAGCTCGCCCGACAGGGGAGACTATGGCTACACCTTC. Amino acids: CASSPDRGDYGYTF.